These 8 T cell receptor beta chains originate from one sample sequenced in a study of blood T cells in healthy people across ages. Combining a sample-barcoded 5' primer with a J-beta primer mix, a second PCR ran for roughly 7 to 12 cycles. TCRdb redid the calling of the 5' RACE reads with MiXCR, one entry per CDR3 protein. In the table there are 1.5 million to 1.9 million distinct CDR3 sequences, 35% to 45% of which are singletons. Material: blood. The source of these receptors is a woman younger than 30 in good health.

This clonotype was detected a few times. The chain carries TRBV15 and TRBJ2-3; 8 nucleotides match TRBD2. This CDR3 comprises 18 residues. The V and J ends lost 2 bases and 4 bases, in that order; junction bases with no gene match: 14. Germline-derived CDR1 and CDR2 are LNHNV and YYDKDF (reference sequence). The chain's CDR3 is CATSRLIWAGGLSDTQYF. The DNA of the CDR3 is TGTGCCACCAGCAGATTGATCTGGGCGGGAGGTTTGTCAGATACGCAGTATTTT.

This clonotype was recorded a few times. This sequence joins TRBV12-3 or TRBV12-4 and TRBJ2-1; 7 positions match TRBD2. CDR3 length: 15 amino acids. V was clipped by 5 bases and J by 4 bases; unmatched bases: 8. CDR3 coding DNA: TGTGCCAGCAGTACGGCGGGGGAGGTTTACAATGAGCAGTTCTTC. Protein sequence: CASSTAGEVYNEQFF.

This clonotype was detected only a few times. The chain recombines TRBV20-1 with TRBJ2-7, with 13 bases matching TRBD2. The CDR3 sequence is 14 residues long. V dropped 6 bases and J dropped 6; count of bases not matched to a gene: 8. CDR1 and CDR2 from the germline V gene are DFQATT and SNEGSKA (reference sequence). CDR3 DNA: TGCAGTGCCTTCCAGACTAGCGGGAGGTCCGAGCAGTACTTC. Its translation is CSAFQTSGRSEQYF.

Only a few counts were recorded for this clonotype. The chain combines TRBV12-3 or TRBV12-4 with TRBJ2-7; TRBD2 agrees at 7 bases. The CDR3 is made up of 14 amino acids. With 8 bases clipped from V and 6 bases from J, the junction kept 13 bases outside the gene matches. This CDR3 reads CASSRGGYPAEQYF. The CDR3 DNA reads as TGTGCCAGCTCCCGGGGAGGGTATCCAGCCGAGCAGTACTTC.

This clonotype has a handful of counts. In DNA, the CDR3 is TGTGCCAGCAGCCAAGGTTCGGGGGGAAACAATGAGCAGTTCTTC. As protein: CASSQGSGGNNEQFF. The chain is built from TRBV4-2 and TRBJ2-1, with TRBD2 matching 7 bases. V lost 1 base and J lost 5; bases outside the gene matches: 5. Germline assignment: CDR1 LGHNA and CDR2 YNFKEQ. This CDR3 spans 15 amino acids.

This clonotype was counted between two and nine times. DNA of the CDR3: TGCAGCGTTGCCCTGCCTGGGGTCTATGGCTACACCTTC. Translation gives CSVALPGVYGYTF. The chain links TRBV29-1 to TRBJ1-2; the D is unclear. CDR3 size: 13 residues. Germline V gives CDR1 SQVTM, CDR2 ANQGSEA. The V gene lost 4 bases and the J gene lost 4 bases, with 13 bases spanning the gap. The full variable domain, with the rest looked up from reference TRBV29-1 and TRBJ1-2, is SAVISQKPSRDICQRGTSLTIQCQVDSQVTMMFWYRQQPGQSLTLIATANQGSEATYESGFVIDKFPISRPNLTFSTLTVSNMSPEDSSIYLCSVALPGVYGYTFGSGTRLTVV.

This clonotype was detected once. V and J are TRBV6-5 and TRBJ1-2; TRBD1 agrees at 9 bases. CDR3 size: 13 residues. Germline V gives CDR1 MNHEY, CDR2 SVGAGI. The J segment lost 12 bases and the V segment lost 5 bases, leaving 10 bases of the junction unmatched. CDR3: CASSLGQGGSHTF. The CDR3 region has the DNA TGTGCCAGCAGTCTGGGACAGGGTGGGAGCCACACCTTC.

This clonotype appeared a few times. The rearrangement uses TRBV12-3 or TRBV12-4 and TRBJ2-1, with 10 bases matching TRBD2. This CDR3 is built from 15 residues. V was clipped by 6 bases and J by 7 bases; unmatched bases: 9. The CDR3 region has the DNA TGTGCCAGCAGGACGCTAGCGGGAGACGGGAATGAGCAGTTCTTC. This translates into CASRTLAGDGNEQFF.